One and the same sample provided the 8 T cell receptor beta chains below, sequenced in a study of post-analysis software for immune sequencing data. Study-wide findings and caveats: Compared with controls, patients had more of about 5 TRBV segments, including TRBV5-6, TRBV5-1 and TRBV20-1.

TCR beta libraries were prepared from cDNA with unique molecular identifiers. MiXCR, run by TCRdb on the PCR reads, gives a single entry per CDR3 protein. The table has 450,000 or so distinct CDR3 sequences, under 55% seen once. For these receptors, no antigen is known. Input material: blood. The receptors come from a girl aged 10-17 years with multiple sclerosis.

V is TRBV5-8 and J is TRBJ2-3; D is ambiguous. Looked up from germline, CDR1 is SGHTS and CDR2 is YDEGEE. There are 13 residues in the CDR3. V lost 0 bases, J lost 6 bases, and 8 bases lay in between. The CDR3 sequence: CASSLALGDTQYF. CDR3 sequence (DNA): TGTGCCAGCAGCTTGGCCTTGGGGGATACGCAGTATTTT.

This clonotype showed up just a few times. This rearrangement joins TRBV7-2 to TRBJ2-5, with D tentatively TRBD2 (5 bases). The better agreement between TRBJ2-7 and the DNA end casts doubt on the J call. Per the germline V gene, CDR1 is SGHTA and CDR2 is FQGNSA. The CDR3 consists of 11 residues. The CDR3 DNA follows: TGTGCCAGCAGCGGAGGAAACGAGCAGTACTTC. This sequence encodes CASSGGNEQYF.

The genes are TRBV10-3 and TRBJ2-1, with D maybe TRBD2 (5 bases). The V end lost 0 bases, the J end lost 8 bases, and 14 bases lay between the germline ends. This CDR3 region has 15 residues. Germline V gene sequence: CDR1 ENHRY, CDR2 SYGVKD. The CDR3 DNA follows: TGTGCCATCAGTGAGTCCCTAGCCACTAACGATGAGCAGTTCTTC. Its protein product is CAISESLATNDEQFF.

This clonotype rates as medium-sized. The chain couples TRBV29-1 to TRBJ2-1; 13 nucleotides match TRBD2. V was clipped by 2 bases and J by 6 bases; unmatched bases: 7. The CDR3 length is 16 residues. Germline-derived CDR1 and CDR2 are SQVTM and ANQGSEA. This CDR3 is CSVEPGLAGEGNEQFF. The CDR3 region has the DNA TGCAGCGTTGAACCCGGACTAGCGGGAGAAGGCAATGAGCAGTTCTTC.

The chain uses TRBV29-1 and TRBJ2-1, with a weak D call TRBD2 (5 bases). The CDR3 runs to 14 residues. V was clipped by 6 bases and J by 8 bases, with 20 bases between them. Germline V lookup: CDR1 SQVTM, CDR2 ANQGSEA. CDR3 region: CSVAVLVSRDEQFF. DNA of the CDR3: TGCAGCGTCGCCGTCCTCGTGTCGAGGGATGAGCAGTTCTTC.

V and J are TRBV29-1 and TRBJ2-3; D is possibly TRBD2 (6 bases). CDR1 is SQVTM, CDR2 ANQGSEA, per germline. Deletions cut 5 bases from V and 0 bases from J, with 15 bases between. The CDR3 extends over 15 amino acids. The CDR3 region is CSVSYGSTSTDTQYF. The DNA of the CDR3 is TGCAGCGTTTCCTACGGGAGTACTAGCACAGATACGCAGTATTTT.

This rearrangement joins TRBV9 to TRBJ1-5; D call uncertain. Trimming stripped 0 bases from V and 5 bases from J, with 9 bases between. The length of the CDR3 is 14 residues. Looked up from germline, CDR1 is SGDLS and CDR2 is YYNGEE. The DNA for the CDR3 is TGTGCCAGCAGCGTAGATGCCGCGGATCAGCCCCAGCATTTT. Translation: CASSVDAADQPQHF.

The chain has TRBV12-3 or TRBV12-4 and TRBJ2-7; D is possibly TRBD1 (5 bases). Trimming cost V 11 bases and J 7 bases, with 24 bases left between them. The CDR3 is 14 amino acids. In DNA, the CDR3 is TGTGCCTCTCGGCAAGAAGCAGACCAGGGAGAGCAGTACTTC. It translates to CASRQEADQGEQYF.